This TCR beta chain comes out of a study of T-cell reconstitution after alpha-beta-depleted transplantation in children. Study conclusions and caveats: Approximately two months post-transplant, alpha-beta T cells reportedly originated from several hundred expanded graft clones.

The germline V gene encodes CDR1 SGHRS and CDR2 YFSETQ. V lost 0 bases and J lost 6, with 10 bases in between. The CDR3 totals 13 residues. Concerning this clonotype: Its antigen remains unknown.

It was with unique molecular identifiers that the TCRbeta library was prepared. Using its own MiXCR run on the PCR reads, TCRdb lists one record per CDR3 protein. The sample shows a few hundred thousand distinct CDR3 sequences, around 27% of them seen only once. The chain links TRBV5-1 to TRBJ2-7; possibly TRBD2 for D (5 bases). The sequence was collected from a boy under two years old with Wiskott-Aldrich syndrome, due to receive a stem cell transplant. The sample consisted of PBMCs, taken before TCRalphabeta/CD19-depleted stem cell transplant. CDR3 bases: TGCGCCAGCAGCTTGGTTCAGGCGGGCGAGCAGTACTTC. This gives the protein CASSLVQAGEQYF.